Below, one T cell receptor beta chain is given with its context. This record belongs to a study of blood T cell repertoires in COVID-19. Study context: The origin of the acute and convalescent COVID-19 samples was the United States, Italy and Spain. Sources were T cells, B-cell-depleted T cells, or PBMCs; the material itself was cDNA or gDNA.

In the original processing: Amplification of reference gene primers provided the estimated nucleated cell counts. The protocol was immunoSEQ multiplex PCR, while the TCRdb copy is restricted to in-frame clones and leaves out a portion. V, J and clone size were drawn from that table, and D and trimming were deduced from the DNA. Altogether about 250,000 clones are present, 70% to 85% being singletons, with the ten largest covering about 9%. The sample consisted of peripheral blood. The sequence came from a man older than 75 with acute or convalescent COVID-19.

The CDR3 DNA follows: TGCGCCAGCGGGAGGGTCTCCTACGAGCAGTACTTC. Its translation is CASGRVSYEQYF. The chain joins TRBV5-1 to TRBJ2-7; 7 positions agree with TRBD2. V lost 7 bases and J lost 0; bases outside the gene matches: 1. Germline-derived CDR1 and CDR2 are SGHRS and YFSETQ. The CDR3 loop spans 12 amino acids.